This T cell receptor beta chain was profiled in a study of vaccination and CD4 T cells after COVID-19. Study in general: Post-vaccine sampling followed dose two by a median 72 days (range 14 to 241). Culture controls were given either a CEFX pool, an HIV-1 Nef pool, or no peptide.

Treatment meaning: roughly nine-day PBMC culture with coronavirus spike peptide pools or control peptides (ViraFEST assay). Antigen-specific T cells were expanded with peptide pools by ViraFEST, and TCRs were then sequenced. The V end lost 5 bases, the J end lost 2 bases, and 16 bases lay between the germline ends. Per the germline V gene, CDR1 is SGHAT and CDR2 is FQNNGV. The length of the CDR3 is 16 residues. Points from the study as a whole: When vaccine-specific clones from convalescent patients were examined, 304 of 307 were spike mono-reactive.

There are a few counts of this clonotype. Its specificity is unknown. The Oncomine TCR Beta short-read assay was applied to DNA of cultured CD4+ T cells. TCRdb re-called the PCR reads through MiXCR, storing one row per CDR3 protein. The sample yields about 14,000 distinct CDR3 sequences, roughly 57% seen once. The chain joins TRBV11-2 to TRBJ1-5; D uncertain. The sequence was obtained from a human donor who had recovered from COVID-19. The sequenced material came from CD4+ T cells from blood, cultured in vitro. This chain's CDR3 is CASSPRAGTGNQPQHF. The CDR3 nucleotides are TGTGCCAGCAGCCCCCGCGCGGGTACGGGCAATCAGCCCCAGCATTTT.